What follows are 22 T cell receptor beta chains derived from one specimen sequenced in a study of T cell responses to AZD1222 COVID-19 vaccine. TCRdb keeps only in-frame clones here, not all; method: immunoSEQ multiplex PCR. Among 120,000 to 150,000 clones listed, 85% to 95% were seen once. The sample in question was peripheral blood, obtained on day 0 of MenACWY control vaccination. These receptor sequences come from an adult in good health.

The chain combines TRBV5-8 with TRBJ2-5, with no clear D. Germline V gene sequence: CDR1 SGHTS, CDR2 YDEGEE. Trimming took off 4 bases at V and 5 bases at J, with 9 bases between the two ends. The CDR3 consists of 12 residues. The CDR3 DNA reads TGTGCCAGCAGCCGACATCGCGAGACCCAGTACTTC. Translated, it gives CASSRHRETQYF.

This rearrangement joins TRBV11-2 to TRBJ2-1; D is unresolved. Germline V lookup: CDR1 SGHAT, CDR2 FQNNGV. Trimming took off 5 bases at V and 0 bases at J, with 5 bases between the two ends. The CDR3 is made up of 13 amino acids. CDR3 loop: CASSAFSYNEQFF. CDR3 DNA: TGTGCCAGCAGCGCCTTCTCCTACAATGAGCAGTTCTTC.

CDR3 bases: TGCGCCAGCAGCGAACAGGGAGTAGATCAGCCCCAGCATTTT. Protein sequence: CASSEQGVDQPQHF. The gene calls are TRBV5-1 and TRBJ1-5, with D tentatively TRBD1 (6 bases). The CDR3 totals 14 residues. CDR1 SGHRS and CDR2 YFSETQ come from the germline V gene. The germline V and J ends were trimmed by 4 bases and 5 bases, with 13 bases remaining between them.

The J gene is TRBJ1-6, the V gene TRBV5-8; D is unclear. The V end lost 8 bases, the J end lost 15 bases, and 15 bases lay between the germline ends. Germline assignment: CDR1 SGHTS and CDR2 YDEGEE. CDR3 size: 11 residues. The DNA of the CDR3 is TGTGCCAGTACGGGATTGGAGCACCTCCACTTT. Translation gives CASTGLEHLHF.

The chain couples TRBV28 to TRBJ1-1; 8 bases map to TRBD1. J was trimmed by 0 bases and V by 6 bases; bases with no gene match: 3. Germline V gene data show CDR1 as MDHEN and CDR2 as SYDVKM. The CDR3 is 14 amino acids. The CDR3 loop reads CASSLRGLNTEAFF. For the CDR3, the DNA is TGTGCCAGCAGCCTCAGGGGGCTGAACACTGAAGCTTTCTTT.

The chain employs TRBV7-3 and TRBJ1-1; 9 positions match TRBD1. Germline V gives CDR1 SGHTA, CDR2 FQGTGA. The CDR3 is 11 residues long. Unmatched junction bases numbered 1, after V lost 6 bases and J lost 8 bases. In DNA, the CDR3 is TGTGCCAGCAGTACAGGGGGCGAAGCTTTCTTT. Translated: CASSTGGEAFF.

The J gene is TRBJ1-1, the V gene TRBV19; 7 bases are a match to TRBD1. V was clipped by 3 bases and J by 5 bases; unmatched bases: 3. This CDR3 region has 13 residues. Germline CDR1 LNHDA, CDR2 SQIVND (reference sequence). This chain's CDR3 is CASSITGETEAFF. The CDR3, as DNA: TGTGCCAGTAGTATCACAGGGGAGACTGAAGCTTTCTTT.

This chain links TRBV10-3 with TRBJ1-1; D is unclear. Trimming shortened V by 4 bases and J by 6 bases, and 9 bases separated the two germline ends. CDR1 and CDR2 from the germline V gene are ENHRY and SYGVKD. CDR3 size: 12 residues. CDR3 coding DNA: TGTGCCATCAGTGCTGGTTCCCCTGAAGCTTTCTTT. Amino acids: CAISAGSPEAFF.

The chain carries TRBV6-5 and TRBJ2-6, with D unresolved. Between the trimmed V and J ends, which lost 0 bases and 1 base, there was a span of 7 bases. From germline, CDR1 is MNHEY and CDR2 SVGAGI. The CDR3 spans 16 residues. CDR3: CASSYSRRSGANVLTF. The CDR3 coding sequence is TGTGCCAGCAGTTACTCACGTAGATCTGGGGCCAACGTCCTGACTTTC.

This clone is a singleton in its sample. The chain recombines TRBV28 with TRBJ2-1, with 11 positions matching TRBD2. This CDR3 spans 15 amino acids. Germline V gives CDR1 MDHEN, CDR2 SYDVKM. V gave up 8 bases and J gave up 2 bases; unmatched junction bases: 5. CDR3 DNA sequence: TGTGCCAGCGTAATAGCGGGAGGGCCCTACAATGAGCAGTTCTTC. Protein sequence: CASVIAGGPYNEQFF.

This clone was recorded only once. The V call is TRBV2, the J call TRBJ2-7; weak D call: TRBD2 (7 bases). Germline CDR1 reads SNHLY; CDR2 reads FYNNEI. V was trimmed by 4 bases and J by 2 bases, leaving 12 bases between them. The CDR3 runs 14 residues. CDR3 sequence (DNA): TGTGCCAGCAGTGGACGGGGGGCCACCTACGAGCAGTACTTC. Its translation is CASSGRGATYEQYF.

V usage is TRBV29-1 and J usage is TRBJ1-2, with a tentative D call TRBD1 (6 bases). The V end lost 2 bases, the J end lost 6 bases, and 10 bases lay between the germline ends. CDR1 and CDR2 (germline): SQVTM, ANQGSEA. The CDR3 extends over 12 amino acids. CDR3 sequence: CSVERGTHGYTF. CDR3 DNA sequence: TGCAGCGTTGAACGAGGGACACATGGCTACACCTTC.

The V and J genes are TRBV5-1 and TRBJ1-1; tentatively, D is TRBD1 (6 bases). V lost 4 bases and J lost 5, with 18 bases in between. Germline values: CDR1 SGHRS, CDR2 YFSETQ. CDR3 size: 15 residues. The chain's CDR3 is CASSKTGHTGTEAFF. The CDR3 DNA sequence: TGCGCCAGCAGCAAAACGGGACACACCGGGACTGAAGCTTTCTTT.

The J gene is TRBJ1-6, the V gene TRBV30; 8 positions agree with TRBD1. Germline trimming cut 5 bases from V and 7 bases from J; bases unmatched to any gene: 4. Looked up from germline, CDR1 is GTSNPN and CDR2 is SVGIG (reference sequence). CDR3 length: 13 amino acids. CDR3 amino acids: CAWSTGENSPLHF. The CDR3 coding sequence is TGTGCCTGGTCGACAGGGGAGAATTCACCCCTCCACTTT.

This clone was seen once. The V gene is TRBV28, the J gene TRBJ1-1; tentatively, D is TRBD1 (5 bases). Trimming cost V 6 bases and J 5 bases, with 16 bases left between them. This CDR3 contains 14 residues. The germline gives CDR1 MDHEN, CDR2 SYDVKM. CDR3 nucleotides: TGTGCCAGCAGCACGAACCTGGGACGGACTGAAGCTTTCTTT. Translation: CASSTNLGRTEAFF.

J is TRBJ2-7 and V is TRBV2; 10 bases agree with TRBD2. Germline values: CDR1 SNHLY, CDR2 FYNNEI. The CDR3 sequence is 14 residues long. Trimming removed 4 bases from V and 6 bases from J; junction bases left unmatched: 6. The CDR3 DNA reads TGTGCCAGCAGTGTTAGCGGGAGGAGGAGCGAGCAGTACTTC. Translation gives CASSVSGRRSEQYF.

The chain combines TRBV29-1 with TRBJ1-2; a possible D gene is TRBD1 (5 bases). V was pared by 2 bases and J by 5 bases, with 9 bases between. The CDR3 is made up of 12 amino acids. Germline-derived CDR1 and CDR2 are SQVTM and ANQGSEA. CDR3 amino acids: CSVEPTAYGYTF. The CDR3 DNA is TGCAGCGTTGAACCGACAGCGTATGGCTACACCTTC.

The gene calls are TRBV11-2 and TRBJ2-7; 9 bases match TRBD1. The V and J ends lost 4 bases and 3 bases, in that order; junction bases with no gene match: 4. CDR3 length: 14 amino acids. Germline-derived CDR1 and CDR2 are SGHAT and FQNNGV. CDR3 region: CASSSGTGNYEQYF. CDR3 nucleotides: TGTGCCAGCAGCTCCGGGACAGGGAACTACGAGCAGTACTTC.

The chain has TRBV14 and TRBJ2-7, with unresolved D. In germline, CDR1 is SGHDN, CDR2 FVKESK. Trimming took off 4 bases at V and 3 bases at J, with 7 bases between the two ends. The CDR3 is 12 residues long. DNA for the CDR3: TGTGCCAGCAGCCGCGCAGACTACGAGCAGTACTTC. Translating gives CASSRADYEQYF.

This clone is a singleton in its sample. The V and J genes are TRBV6-5 and TRBJ2-1, with 7 positions matching TRBD2. The CDR3 contains 15 residues. CDR1 is MNHEY and CDR2 is SVGAGI in the germline V gene. V lost 4 bases to trimming and J lost 4 bases; unmatched junction nucleotides: 7. CDR3 sequence (DNA): TGTGCCAGCAGTTGGGCGGGAGTCGGTTACAATGAGCAGTTCTTC. Protein product: CASSWAGVGYNEQFF.

V and J are TRBV19 and TRBJ1-3; unclear D gene. The CDR3 is 14 residues long. V was shortened by 7 bases and J by 3 bases, with 13 bases between the two germline ends. The germline gives CDR1 LNHDA, CDR2 SQIVND (reference sequence). CDR3 protein: CASTAALFGNTIYF. Here the CDR3 DNA reads TGTGCCAGTACGGCTGCTTTATTTGGAAACACCATATATTTT.

The chain's CDR3 is CASSPRGLNSPRNEQFF. The CDR3 nucleotides are TGTGCCAGCAGCCCTCGGGGCCTCAACTCGCCTAGGAATGAGCAGTTCTTC. The V and J genes are TRBV28 and TRBJ2-1, with D perhaps being TRBD1 or TRBD2 (5 bases each). Germline loops: CDR1 MDHEN, CDR2 SYDVKM. The germline V and J ends were trimmed by 6 bases and 7 bases, with 25 bases remaining between them. The CDR3 runs 17 residues.